This note documents a single TCR beta chain sequence. With V trimmed by 0 bases and J by 6 bases, 6 bases remained unmatched. Germline V CDR1 and CDR2: MNHEY, SVGAGI. CDR3 length: 16 amino acids. Time point: patch test 3, about 24 weeks after DPC sensitization. The treatment denotes: therapeutic diphenylcyclopropenone sensitization with weekly scalp DPC. These data come from a study of human T cells and chemical hapten exposure. TCRdb used MiXCR to reprocess the RACE reads, holding one entry per CDR3 protein. In the table there are 180,000 or so distinct CDR3 sequences, around 25% of which are singletons.

The sample consisted of whole blood, taken in connection with sensitization to the hapten diphenylcyclopropenone (DPC). The chain couples TRBV6-5 to TRBJ2-7, with TRBD2 identical over 12 bases. This clonotype was sampled from a woman in her thirties or forties with alopecia areata. Some clones in this sample may be carry-over from other donors' samples. CDR3 bases: TGTGCCAGCAGTTACTCCTTCGCTAGCGGGAGGGGCGAGCAGTACTTC. As protein: CASSYSFASGRGEQYF.